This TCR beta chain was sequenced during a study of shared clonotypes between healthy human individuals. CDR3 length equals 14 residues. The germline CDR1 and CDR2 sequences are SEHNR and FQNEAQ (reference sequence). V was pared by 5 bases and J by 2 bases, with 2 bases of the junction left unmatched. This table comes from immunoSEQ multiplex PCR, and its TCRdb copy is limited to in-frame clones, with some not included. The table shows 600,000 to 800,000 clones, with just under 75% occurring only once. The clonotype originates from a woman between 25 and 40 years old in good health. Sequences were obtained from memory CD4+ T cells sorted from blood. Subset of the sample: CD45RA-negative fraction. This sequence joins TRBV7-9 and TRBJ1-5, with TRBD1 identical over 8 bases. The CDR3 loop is CASSATGGNQPQHF. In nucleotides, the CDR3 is TGTGCCAGCAGCGCGACAGGGGGCAATCAGCCCCAGCATTTT.